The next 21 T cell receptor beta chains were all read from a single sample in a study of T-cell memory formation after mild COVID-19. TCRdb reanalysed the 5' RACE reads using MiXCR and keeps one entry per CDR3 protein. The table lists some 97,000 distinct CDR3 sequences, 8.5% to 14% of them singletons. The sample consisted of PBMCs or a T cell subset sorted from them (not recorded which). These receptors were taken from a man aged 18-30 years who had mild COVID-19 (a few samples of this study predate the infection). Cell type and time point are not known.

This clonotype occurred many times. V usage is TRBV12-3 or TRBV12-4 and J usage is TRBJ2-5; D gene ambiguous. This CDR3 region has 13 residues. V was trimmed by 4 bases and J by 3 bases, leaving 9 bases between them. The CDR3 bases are TGTGCCAGCAGTTCCGCCAACGAAGAGACCCAGTACTTC. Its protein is CASSSANEETQYF.

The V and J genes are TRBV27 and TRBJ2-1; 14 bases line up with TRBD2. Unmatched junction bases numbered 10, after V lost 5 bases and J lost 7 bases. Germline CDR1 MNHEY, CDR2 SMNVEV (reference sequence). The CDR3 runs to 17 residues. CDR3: CASSTGGGLAGVNEQFF. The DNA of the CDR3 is TGTGCCAGCAGTACAGGAGGGGGACTAGCGGGGGTAAATGAGCAGTTCTTC.

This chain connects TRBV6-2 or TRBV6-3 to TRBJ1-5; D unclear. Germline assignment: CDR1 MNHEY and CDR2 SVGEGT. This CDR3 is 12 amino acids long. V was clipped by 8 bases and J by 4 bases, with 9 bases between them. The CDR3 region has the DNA TGTGCCAGCCGTACAGTGAATCAGCCCCAGCATTTT. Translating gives CASRTVNQPQHF.

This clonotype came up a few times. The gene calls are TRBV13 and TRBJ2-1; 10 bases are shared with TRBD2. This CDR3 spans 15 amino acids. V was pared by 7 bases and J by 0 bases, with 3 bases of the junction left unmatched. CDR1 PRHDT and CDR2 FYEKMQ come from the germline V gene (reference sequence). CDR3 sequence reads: CASTERGGSYNEQFF. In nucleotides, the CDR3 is TGTGCCAGCACTGAGCGGGGGGGCTCCTACAATGAGCAGTTCTTC.

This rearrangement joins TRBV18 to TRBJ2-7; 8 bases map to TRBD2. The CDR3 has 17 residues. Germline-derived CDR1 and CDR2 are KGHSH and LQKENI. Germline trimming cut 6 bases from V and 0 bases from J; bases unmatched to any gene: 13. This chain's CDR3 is CASSPRKRAGDSYEQYF. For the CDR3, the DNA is TGTGCCAGCTCCCCTAGGAAGCGAGCGGGGGACTCCTACGAGCAGTACTTC.

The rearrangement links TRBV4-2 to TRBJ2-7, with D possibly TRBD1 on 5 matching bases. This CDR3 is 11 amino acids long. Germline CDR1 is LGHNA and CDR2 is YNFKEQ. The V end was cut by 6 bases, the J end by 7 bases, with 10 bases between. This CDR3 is CASSKGHEQYF. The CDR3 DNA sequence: TGTGCCAGCAGTAAAGGACATGAGCAGTACTTC.

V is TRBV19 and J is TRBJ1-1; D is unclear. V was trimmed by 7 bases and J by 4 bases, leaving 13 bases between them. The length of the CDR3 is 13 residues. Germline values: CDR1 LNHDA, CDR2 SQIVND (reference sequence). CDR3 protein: CASTEVRITEAFF. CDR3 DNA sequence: TGTGCCAGTACAGAGGTTCGGATCACTGAAGCTTTCTTT.

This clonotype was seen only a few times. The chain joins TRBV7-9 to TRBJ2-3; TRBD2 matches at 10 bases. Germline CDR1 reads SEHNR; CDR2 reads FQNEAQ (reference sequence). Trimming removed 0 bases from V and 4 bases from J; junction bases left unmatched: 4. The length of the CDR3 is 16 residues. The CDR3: CASSLAAAGGPDTQYF. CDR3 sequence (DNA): TGTGCCAGCAGCTTAGCGGCAGCGGGGGGGCCAGATACGCAGTATTTT.

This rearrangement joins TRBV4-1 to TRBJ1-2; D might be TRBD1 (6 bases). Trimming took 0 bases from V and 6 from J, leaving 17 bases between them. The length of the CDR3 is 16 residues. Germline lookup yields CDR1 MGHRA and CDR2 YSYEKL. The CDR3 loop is CASSQDSGGPWDGYTF. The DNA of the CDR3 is TGCGCCAGCAGCCAAGATAGCGGGGGGCCGTGGGATGGCTACACCTTC.

The CDR3 protein is CSAKEGANQPQHF. The CDR3 nucleotides read TGCAGTGCTAAGGAGGGGGCCAATCAGCCCCAGCATTTT. The chain employs TRBV20-1 and TRBJ1-5; 7 nucleotides agree with TRBD1. Germline V gives CDR1 DFQATT, CDR2 SNEGSKA (reference sequence). This CDR3 spans 13 amino acids. V gave up 4 bases and J gave up 3 bases; unmatched junction bases: 3.

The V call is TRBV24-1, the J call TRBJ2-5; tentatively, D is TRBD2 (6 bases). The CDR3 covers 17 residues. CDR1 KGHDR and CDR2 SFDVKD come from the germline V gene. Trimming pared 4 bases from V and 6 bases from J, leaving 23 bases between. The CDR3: CATSEYDETSGLKTQYF. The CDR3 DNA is TGTGCCACCAGTGAATACGATGAGACTAGTGGTCTAAAGACCCAGTACTTC.

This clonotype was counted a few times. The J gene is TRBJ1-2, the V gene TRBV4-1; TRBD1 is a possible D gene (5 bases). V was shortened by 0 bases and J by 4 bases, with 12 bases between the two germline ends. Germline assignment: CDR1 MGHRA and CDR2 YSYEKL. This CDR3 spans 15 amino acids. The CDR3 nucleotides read TGCGCCAGCAGCCAAGAAGCAGGGTCCTCCTATGGCTACACCTTC. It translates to CASSQEAGSSYGYTF.

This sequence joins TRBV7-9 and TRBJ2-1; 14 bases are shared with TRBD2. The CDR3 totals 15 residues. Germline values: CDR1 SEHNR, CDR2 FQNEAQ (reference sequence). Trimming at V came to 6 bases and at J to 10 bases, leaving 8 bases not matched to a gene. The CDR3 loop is CASSSRLAGGEEQFF. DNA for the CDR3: TGTGCCAGCAGTTCCCGACTAGCGGGGGGGGAAGAGCAGTTCTTC.

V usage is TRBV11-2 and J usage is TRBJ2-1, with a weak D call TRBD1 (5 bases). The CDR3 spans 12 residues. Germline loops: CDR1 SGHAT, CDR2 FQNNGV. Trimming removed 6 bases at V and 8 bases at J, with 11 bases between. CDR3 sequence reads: CASSARGDEQFF. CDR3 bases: TGTGCCAGCAGTGCTAGGGGCGATGAGCAGTTCTTC.

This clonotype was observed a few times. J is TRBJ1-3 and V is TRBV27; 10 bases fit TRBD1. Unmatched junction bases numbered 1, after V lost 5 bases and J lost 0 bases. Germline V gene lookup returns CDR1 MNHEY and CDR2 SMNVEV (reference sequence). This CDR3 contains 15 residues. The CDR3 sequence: CASSGTGASGNTIYF. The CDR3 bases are TGTGCCAGCAGTGGGACAGGGGCCTCTGGAAACACCATATATTTT.

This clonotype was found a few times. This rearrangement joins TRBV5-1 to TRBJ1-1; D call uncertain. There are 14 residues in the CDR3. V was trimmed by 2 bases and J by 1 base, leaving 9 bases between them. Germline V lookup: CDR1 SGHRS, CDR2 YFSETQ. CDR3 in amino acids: CASSFRRANTEAFF. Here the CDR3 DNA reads TGCGCCAGCAGCTTTAGAAGGGCGAACACTGAAGCTTTCTTT.

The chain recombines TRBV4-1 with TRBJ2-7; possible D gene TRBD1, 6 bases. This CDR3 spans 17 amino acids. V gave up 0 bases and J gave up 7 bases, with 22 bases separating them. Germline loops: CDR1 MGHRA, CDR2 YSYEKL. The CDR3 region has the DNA TGCGCCAGCAGCCAAGATATTCGGCAGGGGCTTCTGGGGGAGCAGTACTTC. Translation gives CASSQDIRQGLLGEQYF.

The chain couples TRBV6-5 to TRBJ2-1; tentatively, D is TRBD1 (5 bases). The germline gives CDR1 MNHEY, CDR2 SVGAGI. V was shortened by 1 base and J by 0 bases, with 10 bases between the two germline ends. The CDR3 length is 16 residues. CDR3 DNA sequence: TGTGCCAGCAGTTACTTGGCAGGGTTCTCCTACAATGAGCAGTTCTTC. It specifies CASSYLAGFSYNEQFF.

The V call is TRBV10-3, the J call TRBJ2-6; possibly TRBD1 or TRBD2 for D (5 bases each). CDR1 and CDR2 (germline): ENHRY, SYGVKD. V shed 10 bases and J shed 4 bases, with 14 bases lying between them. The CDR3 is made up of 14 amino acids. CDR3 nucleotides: TGTGCCAGCCTGGGGGAATCCGGGGCCAACGTCCTGACTTTC. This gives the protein CASLGESGANVLTF.

Here the CDR3 DNA reads TGCGCCAGCAGCTTAAACAGGGTGACTAGCACAGATACGCAGTATTTT. As protein: CASSLNRVTSTDTQYF. The chain is built from TRBV5-1 and TRBJ2-3; D perhaps matches TRBD1 (6 bases). V was clipped by 2 bases and J by 0 bases, with 13 bases between them. The CDR3 covers 16 residues. The germline V gene encodes CDR1 SGHRS and CDR2 YFSETQ.

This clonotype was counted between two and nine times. The DNA for the CDR3 is TGCGCCAGCAGCCAAGAGACCCCTTTCGGGGCCCGCCGCACCCAGTACTTC. Its translation: CASSQETPFGARRTQYF. This sequence joins TRBV4-1 and TRBJ2-5; D might be TRBD1 or TRBD2, each matching 5 bases. V was trimmed by 0 bases and J by 8 bases, leaving 22 bases between them. This CDR3 contains 17 residues. The germline gives CDR1 MGHRA, CDR2 YSYEKL.